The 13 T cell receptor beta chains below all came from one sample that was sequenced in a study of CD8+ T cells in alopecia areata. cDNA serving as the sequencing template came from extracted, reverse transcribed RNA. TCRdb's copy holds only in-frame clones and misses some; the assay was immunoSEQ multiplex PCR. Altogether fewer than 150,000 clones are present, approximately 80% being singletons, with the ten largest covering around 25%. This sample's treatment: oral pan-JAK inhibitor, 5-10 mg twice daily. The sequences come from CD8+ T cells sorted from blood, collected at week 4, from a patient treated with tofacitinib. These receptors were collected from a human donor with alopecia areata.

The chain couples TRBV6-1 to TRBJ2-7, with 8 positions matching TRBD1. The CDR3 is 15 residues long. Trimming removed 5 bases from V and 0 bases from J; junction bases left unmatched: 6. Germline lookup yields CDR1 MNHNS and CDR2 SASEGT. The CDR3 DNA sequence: TGTGCCAGCAGTACGACAGGGGTCGGCTCCTACGAGCAGTACTTC. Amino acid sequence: CASSTTGVGSYEQYF.

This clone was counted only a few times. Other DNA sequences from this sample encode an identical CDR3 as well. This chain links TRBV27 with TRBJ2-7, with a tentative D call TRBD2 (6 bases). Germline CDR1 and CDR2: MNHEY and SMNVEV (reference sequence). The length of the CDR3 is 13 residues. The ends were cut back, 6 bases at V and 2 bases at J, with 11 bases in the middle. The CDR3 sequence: CASSPGTAYEQYF. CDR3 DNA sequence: TGTGCCAGCAGCCCTGGGACTGCCTACGAGCAGTACTTC.

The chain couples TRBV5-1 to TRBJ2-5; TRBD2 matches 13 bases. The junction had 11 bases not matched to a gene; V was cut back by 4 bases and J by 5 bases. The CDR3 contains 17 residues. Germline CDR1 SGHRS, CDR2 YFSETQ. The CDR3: CASSPGLAGVLWETQYF. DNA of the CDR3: TGCGCCAGCAGCCCAGGACTAGCGGGGGTCCTATGGGAGACCCAGTACTTC.

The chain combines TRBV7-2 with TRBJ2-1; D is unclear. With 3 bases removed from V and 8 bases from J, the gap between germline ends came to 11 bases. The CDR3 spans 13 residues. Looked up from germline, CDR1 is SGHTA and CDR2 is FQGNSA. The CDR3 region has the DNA TGTGCCAGCAGCTTCAGTAGGGAAGATGAGCAGTTCTTC. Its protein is CASSFSREDEQFF.

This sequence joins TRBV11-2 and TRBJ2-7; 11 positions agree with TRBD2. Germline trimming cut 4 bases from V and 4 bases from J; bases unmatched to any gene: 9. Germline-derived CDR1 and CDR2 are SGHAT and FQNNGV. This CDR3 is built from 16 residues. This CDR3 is CASSSDALAGEYEQYF. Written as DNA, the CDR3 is TGTGCCAGCAGCTCCGACGCACTAGCGGGGGAATACGAGCAGTACTTC.

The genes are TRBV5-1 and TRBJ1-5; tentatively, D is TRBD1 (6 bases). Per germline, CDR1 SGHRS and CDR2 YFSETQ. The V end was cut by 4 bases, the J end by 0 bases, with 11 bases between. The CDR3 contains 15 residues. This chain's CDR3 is CASSMTGDSNQPQHF. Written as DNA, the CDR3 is TGCGCCAGCAGCATGACAGGTGATAGCAATCAGCCCCAGCATTTT.

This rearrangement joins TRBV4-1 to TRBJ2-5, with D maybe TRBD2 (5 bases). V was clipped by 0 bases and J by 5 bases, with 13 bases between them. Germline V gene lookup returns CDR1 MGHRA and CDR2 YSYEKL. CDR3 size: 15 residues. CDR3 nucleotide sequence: TGCGCCAGCAGCCAAGAAAGCGGCCGAGGCGAGACCCAGTACTTC. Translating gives CASSQESGRGETQYF.

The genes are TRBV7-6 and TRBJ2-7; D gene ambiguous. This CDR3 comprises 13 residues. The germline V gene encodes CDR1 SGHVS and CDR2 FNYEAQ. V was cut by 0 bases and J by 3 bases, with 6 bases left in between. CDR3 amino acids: CASSLAHSYEQYF. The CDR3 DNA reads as TGTGCCAGCAGCTTAGCCCACAGCTACGAGCAGTACTTC.

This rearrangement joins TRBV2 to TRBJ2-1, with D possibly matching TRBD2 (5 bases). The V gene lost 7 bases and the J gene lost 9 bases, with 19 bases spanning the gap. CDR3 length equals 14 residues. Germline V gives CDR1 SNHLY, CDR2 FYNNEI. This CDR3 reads CASNLPTGFSEQFF. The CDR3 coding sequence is TGTGCCAGCAACCTCCCAACGGGGTTTAGTGAGCAGTTCTTC.

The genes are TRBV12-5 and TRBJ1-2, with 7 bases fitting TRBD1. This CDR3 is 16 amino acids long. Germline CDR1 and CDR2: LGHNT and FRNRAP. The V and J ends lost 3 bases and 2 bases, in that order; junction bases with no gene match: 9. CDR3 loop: CASGFALRDSNYGYTF. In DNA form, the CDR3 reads TGTGCTAGTGGTTTTGCTCTTCGGGACAGCAACTATGGCTACACCTTC.

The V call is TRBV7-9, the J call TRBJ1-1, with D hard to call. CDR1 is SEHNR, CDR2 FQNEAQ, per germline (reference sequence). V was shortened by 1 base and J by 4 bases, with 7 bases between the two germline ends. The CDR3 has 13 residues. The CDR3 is CASSLGRRTEAFF. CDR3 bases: TGTGCCAGCAGCTTAGGAAGGCGCACTGAAGCTTTCTTT. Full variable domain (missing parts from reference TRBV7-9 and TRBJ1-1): DTGVSQNPRHKITKRGQNVTFRCDPISEHNRLYWYRQTLGQGPEFLTYFQNEAQLEKSRLLSDRFSAERPKGSFSTLEIQRTEQGDSAMYLCASSLGRRTEAFFGQGTRLTVV.

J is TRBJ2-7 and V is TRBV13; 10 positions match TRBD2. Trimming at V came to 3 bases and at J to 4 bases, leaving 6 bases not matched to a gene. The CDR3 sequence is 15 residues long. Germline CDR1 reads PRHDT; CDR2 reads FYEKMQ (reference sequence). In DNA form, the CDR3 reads TGTGCCAGCAGCTTTAGTACTAGCGGGACATACGAGCAGTACTTC. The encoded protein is CASSFSTSGTYEQYF.

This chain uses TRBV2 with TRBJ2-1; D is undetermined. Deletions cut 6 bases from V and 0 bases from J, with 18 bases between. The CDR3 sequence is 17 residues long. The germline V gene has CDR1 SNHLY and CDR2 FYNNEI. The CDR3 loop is CASSVEATISSYNEQFF. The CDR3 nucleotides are TGTGCCAGCAGCGTCGAAGCGACAATAAGCTCCTACAATGAGCAGTTCTTC.